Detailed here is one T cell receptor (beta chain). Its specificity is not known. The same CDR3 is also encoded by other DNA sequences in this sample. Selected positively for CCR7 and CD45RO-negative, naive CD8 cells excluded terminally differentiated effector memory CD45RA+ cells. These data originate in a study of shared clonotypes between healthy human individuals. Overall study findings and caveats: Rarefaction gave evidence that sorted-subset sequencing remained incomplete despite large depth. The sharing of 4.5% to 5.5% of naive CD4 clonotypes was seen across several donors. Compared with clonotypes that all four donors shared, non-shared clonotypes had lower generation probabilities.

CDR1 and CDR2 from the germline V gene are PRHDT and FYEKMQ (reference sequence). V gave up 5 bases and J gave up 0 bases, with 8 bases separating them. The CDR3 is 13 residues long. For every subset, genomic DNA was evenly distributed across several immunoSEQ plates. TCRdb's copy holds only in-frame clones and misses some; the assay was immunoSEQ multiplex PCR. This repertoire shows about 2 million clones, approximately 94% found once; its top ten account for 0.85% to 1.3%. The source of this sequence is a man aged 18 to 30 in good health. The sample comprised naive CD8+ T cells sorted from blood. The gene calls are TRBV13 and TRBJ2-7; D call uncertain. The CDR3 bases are TGTGCCAGCAGCCCCAGGTCCTCCTACGAGCAGTACTTC. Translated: CASSPRSSYEQYF.